One sample yielded the 2 T cell receptor beta chains listed below, sequenced in a study of blood T cell repertoires in COVID-19 (dated by TCRdb to 2020 to 2022). The library was prepared using the immunoSEQ multiplex PCR assay. Imported from immuneACCESS, the table was reduced by TCRdb to in-frame sequences with V and J called. These copies leave out some clones; in studies compared against another copy, an unresolved V gene accounts for under half, and the cause of the remainder is not known. This sample holds approximately 230,000 clones; roughly 89% were observed only once. The ten largest clones add up to approximately 4.1% of the sample. Sequencing input: PBMCs or T cells enriched from blood (not recorded which). The receptors were sampled from a woman aged 25 to 39 who had recovered from COVID-19.

The chain carries TRBV6-2 or TRBV6-3 and TRBJ1-2; D call uncertain. V lost 0 bases and J 3 bases, leaving 11 bases between the germline ends. The CDR3 loop spans 15 amino acids. CDR1 and CDR2 from the germline V gene are MNHEY and SVGEGT. The chain's CDR3 is CASSYSRLAYYGYTF. The DNA for the CDR3 is TGTGCCAGCAGTTACTCCAGATTGGCCTACTATGGCTACACCTTC.

J is TRBJ2-3 and V is TRBV7-6; no definite D call. The CDR3 totals 17 residues. Germline-derived CDR1 and CDR2 are SGHVS and FNYEAQ. Between the trimmed V and J ends, which lost 5 bases and 6 bases, there was a span of 24 bases. CDR3 in DNA: TGTGCCAGCAGCCCTGCTGAGACGGATGCCTTGACTGATACGCAGTATTTT. Encoded protein: CASSPAETDALTDTQYF.